The 24 T cell receptor beta chains listed next were all sequenced from one sample in a study of identical twins. TCRdb used MiXCR to reprocess the 5' RACE reads, holding one entry per CDR3 protein. This table has approximately 190,000 distinct CDR3 sequences, about 15% appearing once. These data were also filed under a second study, of T cells expressing NK-cell markers.

The sample was CD8+ T cells sorted from blood. These receptors originate from a woman aged 18-29 years in good health.

This clonotype turned up a few times. The chain links TRBV9 to TRBJ1-3; D remains unclear. The germline V gene has CDR1 SGDLS and CDR2 YYNGEE. CDR3 length equals 12 residues. The V end was cut by 3 bases, the J end by 4 bases, with 5 bases between. The CDR3 nucleotides are TGTGCCAGCAGCGACACAGGAAACACCATATATTTT. Encoded protein: CASSDTGNTIYF.

This clonotype has just a few counts. The chain uses TRBV12-3 or TRBV12-4 and TRBJ2-1, with D tentatively TRBD2 (7 bases). The CDR3 extends over 13 amino acids. V was clipped by 7 bases and J by 8 bases, with 15 bases between them. CDR3 bases: TGTGCCAGCATCTTTGGGGGGGCTCATGAGCAGTTCTTC. Protein product: CASIFGGAHEQFF.

The table lists this clonotype with a few counts. The chain uses TRBV7-9 and TRBJ2-7, with D maybe TRBD1 (7 bases). CDR3 length: 16 residues. The V and J ends lost 1 base and 0 bases respectively, with 13 bases between them. Germline CDR1 SEHNR, CDR2 FQNEAQ (reference sequence). In nucleotides, the CDR3 is TGTGCCAGCAGCTTAGACCGCGGGACAGACTCCTACGAGCAGTACTTC. This encodes CASSLDRGTDSYEQYF.

This clonotype has just a few counts. The rearrangement links TRBV7-9 to TRBJ2-3, with D possibly matching TRBD1 (5 bases). This CDR3 has 15 residues. V was cut by 5 bases and J by 4 bases, with 16 bases left in between. From germline, CDR1 is SEHNR and CDR2 FQNEAQ (reference sequence). The CDR3 coding sequence is TGTGCCAGCAGCCCCCCACAGGTGCGAGCAGATACGCAGTATTTT. Translated: CASSPPQVRADTQYF. Together with reference TRBV7-9 and TRBJ2-3, the CDR3 gives the full variable domain: DTGVSQNPRHKITKRGQNVTFRCDPISEHNRLYWYRQTLGQGPEFLTYFQNEAQLEKSRLLSDRFSAERPKGSFSTLEIQRTEQGDSAMYLCASSPPQVRADTQYFGPGTRLTVL.

The V gene is TRBV5-6, the J gene TRBJ2-4; tentatively, D is TRBD2 (7 bases). The CDR3 runs 12 residues. Germline-derived CDR1 and CDR2 are SGHDT and YYEEEE. Trimming took 3 bases from V and 8 from J, leaving 9 bases between them. The CDR3: CASSSGGHIQYF. The CDR3 DNA is TGTGCCAGCAGCTCCGGGGGGCACATTCAGTACTTC.

The chain is built from TRBV6-2 or TRBV6-3 and TRBJ2-7; D unclear. The germline CDR1 and CDR2 sequences are MNHEY and SVGEGT. The V end lost 6 bases, the J end lost 5 bases, and 8 bases lay between the germline ends. The CDR3 covers 11 residues. In DNA form, the CDR3 reads TGTGCCAGCAGGACGGGCCACGAGCAGTACTTC. It is translated as CASRTGHEQYF.

The chain uses TRBV7-9 and TRBJ2-7; D may be TRBD1 or TRBD2 (5 bases each). The V end lost 5 bases, the J end lost 0 bases, and 14 bases lay between the germline ends. This CDR3 has 15 residues. Germline CDR1 and CDR2: SEHNR and FQNEAQ (reference sequence). DNA of the CDR3: TGTGCCAGCAGCCGACAGAGGGTAAGCTCCTACGAGCAGTACTTC. Protein: CASSRQRVSSYEQYF.

This clonotype was seen many times. The chain links TRBV9 to TRBJ2-3; 10 bases match TRBD2. This CDR3 is built from 18 residues. V was clipped by 0 bases and J by 1 base; unmatched bases: 8. CDR1 and CDR2 from the germline V gene are SGDLS and YYNGEE. CDR3 in amino acids: CASSVDDRTSGRTDTQYF. CDR3 DNA: TGTGCCAGCAGCGTAGATGACCGGACTAGCGGTCGCACAGATACGCAGTATTTT. Full variable domain (missing parts from reference TRBV9 and TRBJ2-3): DSGVTQTPKHLITATGQRVTLRCSPRSGDLSVYWYQQSLDQGLQFLIQYYNGEERAKGNILERFSAQQFPDLHSELNLSSLELGDSALYFCASSVDDRTSGRTDTQYFGPGTRLTVL.

The chain couples TRBV29-1 to TRBJ2-4; D call uncertain. V was shortened by 2 bases and J by 1 base, with 12 bases between the two germline ends. This CDR3 contains 15 residues. The germline gives CDR1 SQVTM, CDR2 ANQGSEA. CDR3 residues: CSVESWAEAKNIQYF. As DNA, the CDR3 is TGCAGCGTTGAATCGTGGGCAGAGGCCAAAAACATTCAGTACTTC.

The chain joins TRBV12-3 or TRBV12-4 to TRBJ2-1; possible D gene TRBD1, 5 bases. The CDR3 totals 14 residues. The ends were cut back, 10 bases at V and 7 bases at J, with 20 bases in the middle. The CDR3 DNA follows: TGTGCCACAACGGCGACCTCCCCAGGGAATGAGCAGTTCTTC. Protein sequence: CATTATSPGNEQFF.

CDR3 in amino acids: CASSSEQGYTF. CDR3 nucleotide sequence: TGTGCCAGCAGCTCAGAGCAGGGCTACACCTTC. The chain is built from TRBV7-9 and TRBJ1-2; no firm D call. Germline CDR1 reads SEHNR; CDR2 reads FQNEAQ (reference sequence). V lost 4 bases to trimming and J lost 8 bases, with 8 bases between them. The CDR3 extends over 11 amino acids. Using reference TRBV7-9 and TRBJ1-2 for the parts outside the CDR3, the full variable domain is DTGVSQNPRHKITKRGQNVTFRCDPISEHNRLYWYRQTLGQGPEFLTYFQNEAQLEKSRLLSDRFSAERPKGSFSTLEIQRTEQGDSAMYLCASSSEQGYTFGSGTRLTVV.

About this clonotype itself: Mismatch with germline at one junction end may stem from a read error. J is TRBJ2-3 and V is TRBV7-7, with TRBD2 as a possible D gene (5 bases). CDR1 and CDR2 from the germline V gene are SSHAT and FNYEAQ (reference sequence). The CDR3 is 18 residues long. The CDR3 DNA reads as TGTGCTAGCAGCCGCCCTAGACGAGGGCTAGCCAACACAGATACGCAGTATTTT. As protein: CASSRPRRGLANTDTQYF.

This clonotype was counted only a few times. V and J are TRBV7-9 and TRBJ1-1, with D uncertain. The CDR3 spans 12 residues. The V end lost 5 bases, the J end lost 10 bases, and 14 bases lay between the germline ends. In germline, CDR1 is SEHNR, CDR2 FQNEAQ (reference sequence). The DNA of the CDR3 is TGTGCCAGCAGCGAGGATTCAGCTGGAGCTTTCTTT. It is translated as CASSEDSAGAFF.

This clonotype was detected ten times or more. The chain is built from TRBV7-9 and TRBJ2-7; D is ambiguous. The germline gives CDR1 SEHNR, CDR2 FQNEAQ (reference sequence). The CDR3 length is 11 residues. V was pared by 7 bases and J by 4 bases, with 8 bases between. CDR3 bases: TGTGCCAGCACCACAGCATACGAGCAGTACTTC. Translated: CASTTAYEQYF.

This clonotype was observed at least ten times. The chain recombines TRBV7-9 with TRBJ2-4; TRBD2 might be the D (6 bases). V lost 2 bases and J lost 6, with 11 bases in between. The CDR3 spans 14 residues. The germline gives CDR1 SEHNR, CDR2 FQNEAQ (reference sequence). The CDR3 reads CASSLNPGVNIQYF. The CDR3 nucleotides are TGTGCCAGCAGCTTAAACCCGGGAGTAAACATTCAGTACTTC. Full variable domain (rest looked up from reference TRBV7-9 and TRBJ2-4): DTGVSQNPRHKITKRGQNVTFRCDPISEHNRLYWYRQTLGQGPEFLTYFQNEAQLEKSRLLSDRFSAERPKGSFSTLEIQRTEQGDSAMYLCASSLNPGVNIQYFGAGTRLSVL.

The chain is built from TRBV7-9 and TRBJ2-4; 8 positions agree with TRBD2. Germline V gene lookup returns CDR1 SEHNR and CDR2 FQNEAQ (reference sequence). V was clipped by 5 bases and J by 3 bases; unmatched bases: 6. The CDR3 totals 15 residues. The CDR3 here is CASSAAGTSKNIQYF. CDR3 bases: TGTGCCAGCAGCGCAGCCGGGACTAGCAAAAACATTCAGTACTTC.

This clonotype was seen a few times. The J gene is TRBJ2-7, the V gene TRBV7-9; D perhaps matches TRBD2 (5 bases). CDR3 size: 17 residues. The germline CDR1 and CDR2 sequences are SEHNR and FQNEAQ (reference sequence). V was pared by 5 bases and J by 2 bases, with 22 bases between. This CDR3 is CASSIPTTGERPYEQYF. The CDR3 DNA reads TGTGCCAGCAGCATCCCCACCACCGGGGAGCGTCCCTACGAGCAGTACTTC.

As concerns this clonotype: No conserved phenylalanine or tryptophan is present at the end of the CDR3, so a read error is the likely explanation. The chain has TRBV11-2 and TRBJ2-7; D tentatively reads TRBD1 or TRBD2 (5 bases each). V gave up 4 bases and J gave up 6 bases, with 19 bases separating them. Germline V gene data show CDR1 as SGHAT and CDR2 as FQNNGV. This CDR3 is built from 15 residues. The CDR3 nucleotides read TGTGCCAGCAGCTCTAGGACGGGACCCGATTCCGAGCAGTACTCC. Protein sequence: CASSSRTGPDSEQYS.

This clonotype turned up a few times. The V gene is TRBV9, the J gene TRBJ2-1, with 12 bases matching TRBD2. The CDR3 contains 16 residues. Losses at the gene ends were 3 bases for V and 4 bases for J; bases not matched to a gene: 5. Germline-derived CDR1 and CDR2 are SGDLS and YYNGEE. This CDR3 is CASSAGTSGLYNEQFF. CDR3 sequence (DNA): TGTGCCAGCAGCGCAGGGACTAGCGGGCTTTACAATGAGCAGTTCTTC.

This sequence joins TRBV7-3 and TRBJ2-7, with TRBD1 matching over 8 bases. Germline loops: CDR1 SGHTA, CDR2 FQGTGA. The CDR3 runs 16 residues. J gave up 0 bases and V 4 bases, and 8 bases lay outside the gene matches. The CDR3 spells CASSSRGQGGSYEQYF. CDR3 coding DNA: TGTGCCAGCAGCTCCCGTGGACAGGGCGGCTCCTACGAGCAGTACTTC.

This clonotype showed up just a few times. The chain recombines TRBV14 with TRBJ1-1, with D possibly being TRBD1 (5 bases). Germline V gene lookup returns CDR1 SGHDN and CDR2 FVKESK. V lost 1 base and J 0 bases, leaving 12 bases between the germline ends. This CDR3 comprises 16 residues. The chain's CDR3 is CASSQVTGPVNTEAFF. The CDR3 region has the DNA TGTGCCAGCAGCCAAGTTACAGGACCCGTGAACACTGAAGCTTTCTTT.

The chain carries TRBV15 and TRBJ2-7; 8 positions match TRBD2. The germline gives CDR1 LNHNV, CDR2 YYDKDF (reference sequence). There are 14 residues in the CDR3. The V and J ends lost 8 bases and 3 bases, in that order; junction bases with no gene match: 9. DNA of the CDR3: TGTGCCACCCGTCTAGCGGGCGGATACTACGAGCAGTACTTC. Protein sequence: CATRLAGGYYEQYF.

This clonotype was picked up a small number of times. This sequence joins TRBV9 and TRBJ2-3; 7 nucleotides line up with TRBD2. V shed 4 bases and J 4 bases; nucleotides not matched to a gene: 6. Germline-derived CDR1 and CDR2 are SGDLS and YYNGEE. This CDR3 has 14 amino acids. For the CDR3, the DNA is TGTGCCAGCAGCTTCGGACTAGTCGCAGATACGCAGTATTTT. Amino acid sequence: CASSFGLVADTQYF.

The chain couples TRBV15 to TRBJ2-5, with D possibly matching TRBD2 (6 bases). V shed 5 bases and J shed 5 bases, with 18 bases lying between them. Germline V lookup: CDR1 LNHNV, CDR2 YYDKDF (reference sequence). This CDR3 spans 15 amino acids. This chain's CDR3 is CATSARLGRLETQYF. For the CDR3, the DNA is TGTGCCACCAGCGCCCGACTAGGGAGATTGGAGACCCAGTACTTC.